This T cell receptor (beta chain) is from a study of shared clonotypes between healthy human individuals. The CDR3 sequence is 13 residues long. The V and J ends lost 6 bases and 4 bases, in that order; junction bases with no gene match: 5. The germline CDR1 and CDR2 sequences are MDHEN and SYDVKM. As concerns this clone: Distinct nucleotide sequences in the sample also encode this CDR3.

Assay: immunoSEQ multiplex PCR; the TCRdb copy retains only in-frame clones and omits some. In the table there are over a million clones, over 95% of which are singletons. This sequence was found in a man under 40 in good health. The specimen was naive CD4+ T cells sorted from blood. Indicated subset: CD45RA+ positively selected. The chain uses TRBV28 and TRBJ1-2, with 7 positions matching TRBD1. CDR3 sequence: CASSLQGIYGYTF. The CDR3 nucleotides read TGTGCCAGCAGCCTACAGGGGATCTATGGCTACACCTTC.